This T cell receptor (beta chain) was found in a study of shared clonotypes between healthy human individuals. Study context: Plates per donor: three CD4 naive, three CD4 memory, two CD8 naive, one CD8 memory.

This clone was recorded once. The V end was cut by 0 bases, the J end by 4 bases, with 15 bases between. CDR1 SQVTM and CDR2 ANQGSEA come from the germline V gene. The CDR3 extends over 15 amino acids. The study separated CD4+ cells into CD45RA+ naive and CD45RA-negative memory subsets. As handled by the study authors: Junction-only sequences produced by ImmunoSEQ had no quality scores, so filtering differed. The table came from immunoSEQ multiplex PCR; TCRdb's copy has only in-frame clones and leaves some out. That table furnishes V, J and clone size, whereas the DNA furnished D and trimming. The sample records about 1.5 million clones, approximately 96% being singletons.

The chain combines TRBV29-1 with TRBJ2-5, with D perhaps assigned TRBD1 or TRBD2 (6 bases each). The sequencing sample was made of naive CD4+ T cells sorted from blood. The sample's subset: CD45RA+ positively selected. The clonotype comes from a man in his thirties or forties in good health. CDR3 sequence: CSVEDYGRGGETQYF. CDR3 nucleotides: TGCAGCGTTGAAGATTACGGGAGAGGGGGAGAGACCCAGTACTTC.